A selection of T cell receptor beta chains follows, all from one sample in a study of radiation and T cells in renal cell carcinoma. Data came from immunoSEQ multiplex PCR; TCRdb stores just in-frame clones and leaves some out. The data hold more than 95,000 clones, with 81% observed a single time. The sample was blood, taken from a patient whose treatment included radiotherapy and nephrectomy. Source of these receptors: a man aged 45 to 65 with renal cell carcinoma. Each CDR3 is given with its conserved first and last residue. D genes are given only for firm matches. Only some rows state a clone size, as once, few, many or a class for expanded clones.

TRBV18	NA	TRBJ1-5	15	NA	CASSPTKQVNQPQHF	TGTGCCAGCTCCCCGACCAAACAAGTAAATCAGCCCCAGCATTTT
TRBV5-6	once	TRBJ2-3	14	NA	CASSLSAPTDTQYF	TGTGCCAGCAGCTTGTCAGCGCCCACAGATACGCAGTATTTT
TRBV30	few	TRBJ1-5	13	NA	CAWSVGSNQPQHF	TGTGCCTGGAGTGTCGGTAGCAATCAGCCCCAGCATTTT
TRBV27	NA	TRBJ2-1	17	TRBD1	CASSLGNFDRVGNEQFF	TGTGCCAGCAGTTTGGGGAACTTCGACAGGGTTGGTAATGAGCAGTTCTTC
TRBV25-1	NA	TRBJ2-3	15	NA	CASSEINNNGDTQYF	TGTGCCAGCAGTGAGATCAACAACAACGGAGATACGCAGTATTTT
TRBV5-8	NA	TRBJ2-7	14	TRBD1	CASSLPGTEYEQYF	TGTGCCAGCAGCCTACCCGGGACAGAATACGAGCAGTACTTC
TRBV29-1	NA	TRBJ2-1	14	NA	CSVEPTGAYNEQFF	TGCAGCGTTGAACCTACCGGGGCCTACAATGAGCAGTTCTTC
TRBV19	many	TRBJ2-3	14	TRBD2	CASKREGLTDTQYF	TGTGCCAGTAAGAGGGAGGGCCTCACAGATACGCAGTATTTT
TRBV11-1	once	TRBJ1-1	13	NA	CASSLAPEYEAFF	TGTGCCAGCAGCTTAGCCCCTGAATATGAAGCTTTCTTT
TRBV11-2	NA	TRBJ2-4	19	TRBD2	CASSLEGLAGLLAKNIQYF	TGTGCCAGCAGCTTAGAAGGGCTAGCGGGACTACTAGCCAAAAACATTCAGTACTTC
TRBV28	NA	TRBJ1-2	11	NA	CATRQNYGYTF	TGTGCCACCAGACAGAACTATGGCTACACCTTC
TRBV28	NA	TRBJ2-3	16	NA	CASRPDRSPSTDTQYF	TGTGCCAGCAGACCCGACAGGTCACCCTCCACAGATACGCAGTATTTT
TRBV2	NA	TRBJ2-2	14	NA	CASRETRLVGELFF	TGTGCCAGCAGGGAGACTAGGCTGGTCGGGGAGCTGTTTTTT
TRBV29-1	NA	TRBJ2-5	14	NA	CSVEIGPSGETQYF	TGCAGCGTTGAAATTGGACCCTCTGGGGAGACCCAGTACTTC
TRBV7-8	few	TRBJ1-5	16	NA	CASSSPGRYSNQPQHF	TGTGCCAGCAGCTCCCCAGGGAGATATAGCAATCAGCCCCAGCATTTT
TRBV9	few	TRBJ1-1	14	NA	CASSGTGIWGEAFF	TGTGCCAGCAGCGGAACAGGGATATGGGGTGAAGCTTTCTTT
TRBV29-1	NA	TRBJ2-5	13	NA	CSGESPTQETQYF	TGCAGCGGTGAGAGTCCCACCCAAGAGACCCAGTACTTC
TRBV5-4	NA	TRBJ2-2	15	TRBD2	CASSGRAPEDGELFF	TGTGCCAGCAGCGGGAGGGCCCCGGAAGACGGGGAGCTGTTTTTT
TRBV18	NA	TRBJ2-5	14	NA	CASSPHPREETQYF	TGTGCCAGCTCACCGCACCCCCGGGAGGAGACCCAGTACTTC
TRBV7-2	NA	TRBJ1-2	15	TRBD1	CASTRVSGTGDGYTF	TGTGCCAGCACTAGGGTTTCCGGGACAGGGGACGGCTACACCTTC
TRBV25-1	NA	TRBJ2-3	16	NA	CASSEGGGRGTDTQYF	TGTGCCAGCAGTGAAGGAGGGGGCAGGGGGACAGATACGCAGTATTTT
TRBV2	few	TRBJ1-3	18	NA	CASSEAGPGAYSGNTIYF	TGTGCCAGCAGTGAAGCGGGGCCAGGGGCATACTCTGGAAACACCATATATTTT
TRBV6-5	NA	TRBJ2-3	13	TRBD2	CASSKRDGDTQYF	TGTGCCAGCAGCAAGCGGGATGGAGATACGCAGTATTTT
TRBV7-6	NA	TRBJ2-5	15	NA	CASSLGSAHGETQYF	TGTGCCAGCAGCTTAGGATCGGCTCATGGCGAGACCCAGTACTTC
TRBV19	NA	TRBJ1-3	13	NA	CAGARQAGNTIYF	TGTGCCGGGGCAAGACAGGCTGGAAACACCATATATTTT
TRBV10-1	NA	TRBJ2-2	14	NA	CASGGTENTGELFF	TGCGCCTCCGGAGGGACAGAAAACACCGGGGAGCTGTTTTTT
TRBV21-1	NA	TRBJ2-7	14	NA	CASSSQGDRYEQYF	TGTGCCAGCAGCTCGCAGGGTGACCGCTACGAGCAGTACTTC
TRBV19	NA	TRBJ2-5	13	NA	CASTGRGLETQYF	TGTGCCAGTACGGGACGGGGTTTAGAGACCCAGTACTTC
TRBV5-4	NA	TRBJ2-3	15	TRBD2	CASSLWGRGTDTQYF	TGTGCCAGCAGCTTATGGGGGAGGGGAACAGATACGCAGTATTTT
TRBV18	NA	TRBJ2-1	17	NA	CASSPSPLRLSYNEQFF	TGTGCCAGCTCACCCTCGCCGCTGCGTTTGTCCTACAATGAGCAGTTCTTC
TRBV4-1	NA	TRBJ2-1	15	TRBD2	CASSQDLAGGHEQFF	TGCGCCAGCAGCCAAGATTTAGCGGGAGGTCATGAGCAGTTCTTC
TRBV5-5	NA	TRBJ2-5	15	NA	CAASRAGTGKETQYF	TGTGCTGCCTCACGGGCGGGGACTGGGAAGGAGACCCAGTACTTC
TRBV7-9	once	TRBJ1-4	14	NA	CASSLNGAEEKLFF	TGTGCCAGCAGCTTAAATGGGGCGGAAGAAAAACTGTTTTTT
TRBV7-3	few	TRBJ2-2	16	NA	CASSPGGRRNTGELFF	TGTGCCAGCAGCCCCGGTGGGCGCCGGAACACCGGGGAGCTGTTTTTT
TRBV10-3	NA	TRBJ2-1	13	NA	CAISEQGFGEQFF	TGTGCCATCAGTGAACAGGGTTTTGGTGAGCAGTTCTTC
TRBV27	NA	TRBJ1-1	17	NA	CASSSSPDRTENTEAFF	TGTGCCAGCAGTTCCTCGCCCGATCGGACGGAGAACACTGAAGCTTTCTTT
TRBV29-1	NA	TRBJ1-5	13	NA	CSVLTQSNQPQHF	TGCAGCGTTCTAACACAATCAAATCAGCCCCAGCATTTT
TRBV25-1	NA	TRBJ1-2	15	TRBD1	CASSAQGAQGDGYTF	TGTGCCAGCAGTGCCCAGGGGGCGCAGGGGGATGGCTACACCTTC
TRBV9	NA	TRBJ2-1	14	NA	CASSVSRAYNEQFF	TGTGCCAGCAGCGTCTCGAGGGCCTACAATGAGCAGTTCTTC
TRBV5-4	NA	TRBJ1-1	17	TRBD1	CASSPGDRGLVHTEAFF	TGTGCCAGCAGCCCGGGGGACAGGGGGCTTGTGCACACTGAAGCTTTCTTT
TRBV4-2	NA	TRBJ1-3	16	TRBD1	CASSLRTGGWGNTIYF	TGTGCCAGCAGCCTTCGAACAGGGGGTTGGGGAAACACCATATATTTT
TRBV5-6	NA	TRBJ1-2	14	NA	CASSLAPGAYGYTF	TGTGCCAGCAGCTTGGCCCCGGGGGCTTATGGCTACACCTTC